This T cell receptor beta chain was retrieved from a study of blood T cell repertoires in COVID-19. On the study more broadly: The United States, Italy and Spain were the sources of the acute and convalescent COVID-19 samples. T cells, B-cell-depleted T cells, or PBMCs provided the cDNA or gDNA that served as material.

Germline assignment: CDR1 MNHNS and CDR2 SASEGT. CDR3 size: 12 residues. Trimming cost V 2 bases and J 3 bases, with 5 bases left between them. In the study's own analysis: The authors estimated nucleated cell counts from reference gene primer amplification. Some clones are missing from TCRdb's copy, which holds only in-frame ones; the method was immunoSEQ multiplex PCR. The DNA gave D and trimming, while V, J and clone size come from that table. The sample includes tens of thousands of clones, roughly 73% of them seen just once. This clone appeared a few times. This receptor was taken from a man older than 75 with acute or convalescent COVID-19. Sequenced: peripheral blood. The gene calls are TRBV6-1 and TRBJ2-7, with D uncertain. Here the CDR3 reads CASSEQYYEQYF. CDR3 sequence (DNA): TGTGCCAGCAGTGAACAGTACTACGAGCAGTACTTC.